These T cell receptor beta chains were read from a single sample in a study of cytomegalovirus exposure and HLA in healthy donors. Produced via immunoSEQ multiplex PCR; TCRdb's table is partial and in-frame only. Altogether 45,000 to 60,000 clones are present, 73% being singletons, with the ten largest covering 2.5% to 3%. Sequencing was carried out using PBMCs. The receptor source for this set is a man between 18 and 29 years old in good health and CMV-seronegative. Both conserved end residues are part of each CDR3. The D gene is left open where the match is weak. Clone size is stated in some rows and not others, as once, few, many or a class when expanded.

d_call	clone_size	v_call	j_call	cdr3_nt	cdr3_aa
-	-	TRBV30	TRBJ1-3	TGTGCCTGGAGTGCGGGGGGAAACACCATATATTTT	CAWSAGGNTIYF
TRBD1	-	TRBV6-1	TRBJ1-2	TGTGCCAGCAGTGAAATCAGGACAGGGGGGAACACCTTC	CASSEIRTGGNTF
TRBD1	few	TRBV7-9	TRBJ2-2	TGTGCCAGCAGCTCGTACAGGGGAACCGGGGAGCTGTTTTTT	CASSSYRGTGELFF
TRBD1	-	TRBV18	TRBJ1-6	TGTGCCAGCTCACCGACGGACAGGGGGCGGATTTCACCCCTCCACTTT	CASSPTDRGRISPLHF
-	-	TRBV30	TRBJ1-1	TGTGCCTGGAGCCTCGGGGGGCGGACTGAAGCTTTCTTT	CAWSLGGRTEAFF
TRBD1	-	TRBV10-1	TRBJ2-7	TGCGCCAGCAGTGCGACGGGACAGGGTTTCTACGAGCAGTACTTC	CASSATGQGFYEQYF
-	-	TRBV29-1	TRBJ1-1	TGCAGCGTTGAGCCCGAGGGCGGGGTAGAAGCTTTCTTT	CSVEPEGGVEAFF
-	-	TRBV6-5	TRBJ1-2	TGTGCCAGCAGTTACTTGGCCGACCTCCCGGGAGGCTACACCTTC	CASSYLADLPGGYTF
TRBD2	-	TRBV13	TRBJ2-7	TGTGCCAGCAGCTTAGCGGGAGGGCCCTACGAGCAGTACTTC	CASSLAGGPYEQYF
-	few	TRBV6-4	TRBJ2-1	TGTGCCAGCAGTGACGGGCAGGGGTACAATGAGCAGTTCTTC	CASSDGQGYNEQFF
-	few	TRBV5-1	TRBJ1-1	TGCGCCAGCAGCTACAGGGAGAACACTGAAGCTTTCTTT	CASSYRENTEAFF
-	-	TRBV10-3	TRBJ2-7	TGTGCCATCCAGTTCTTCCTAGGGACACGGTTATACTTC	CAIQFFLGTRLYF
-	-	TRBV20-1	TRBJ1-2	TGCAGTGCTAGAGAGAGTGGCTACACCTTC	CSARESGYTF
-	-	TRBV6-5	TRBJ1-5	TGTGCCATCCTCGGGGGGGGTGGCAATCAGCCCCAGCATTTT	CAILGGGGNQPQHF
-	-	TRBV5-1	TRBJ1-2	TGCGCCAGCAGCCAAGCCGGGAACACCTTC	CASSQAGNTF
-	-	TRBV19	TRBJ2-6	TGTGCCGGGGGCCGAACAGGGGCCAACGTCCTGACTTTC	CAGGRTGANVLTF
TRBD1	-	TRBV7-9	TRBJ1-4	TGTGCCAGCAGCTCCTCCGGGACAGGGTATGAAAAACTGTTTTTT	CASSSSGTGYEKLFF
-	few	TRBV7-6	TRBJ1-5	TGTGCCAGCAGCTTAGACCCAGGGCCAAGCAATCAGCCCCAGCATTTT	CASSLDPGPSNQPQHF
-	-	TRBV10-1	TRBJ2-7	TGCGCCAGCAGTGAGGGCAGCGACGAGCAGTACTTC	CASSEGSDEQYF
-	-	TRBV4-3	TRBJ1-2	TGCGCCAGCAGCCAAGAGCTCGGGGGAGGGTATGGCTACACCTTC	CASSQELGGGYGYTF
-	-	TRBV28	TRBJ2-3	TGTGCCAGCAGTTCCGGACTCGCCCTGGGGAGGGATACGCAGTATTTT	CASSSGLALGRDTQYF
TRBD1	few	TRBV7-2	TRBJ2-5	TGTGCCAGCAGCTTAGCGGGACAGGTGGCGCAAGAGACCCAGTACTTC	CASSLAGQVAQETQYF
-	-	TRBV7-9	TRBJ2-5	TGTGCCAGCGGGGACAACAGGGTTCGGGAGACCCAGTACTTC	CASGDNRVRETQYF
TRBD1	-	TRBV10-1	TRBJ2-7	TGCGCCAGCAGTGACAGGGGGCTGGACGAGCAGTACTTC	CASSDRGLDEQYF
TRBD2	-	TRBV5-4	TRBJ2-3	TGTGCCAGCAGCCCGGGACTAGCGGGAGGGCCTGGCACAGATACGCAGTATTTT	CASSPGLAGGPGTDTQYF
TRBD1	few	TRBV11-1	TRBJ1-6	TGTGCCAGCAGCTTAAACACAGGGGACTCACCCCTCCACTTT	CASSLNTGDSPLHF
-	few	TRBV5-6	TRBJ2-5	TGTGCCAGCACCCTATCCGGGGAGACCCAGTACTTC	CASTLSGETQYF
TRBD1	-	TRBV29-1	TRBJ2-2	TGCAGCGTTGAGGGTGACAGGGTCGGCGGGGAGCTGTTTTTT	CSVEGDRVGGELFF
-	-	TRBV7-2	TRBJ1-1	TGTGCCAGCAGCCTCACGGCGGGCGGACCGATGGCTTTCTTT	CASSLTAGGPMAFF
TRBD1	few	TRBV10-3	TRBJ1-5	TGTGCCATCAGTGAAAGGGAAACAGGGGGGGATCAGCCCCAGCATTTT	CAISERETGGDQPQHF
-	-	TRBV6-4	TRBJ2-6	TGTGCCAGCAGTCCCTCCCCGGGGGGGGCCAACGTCCTGACTTTC	CASSPSPGGANVLTF
-	few	TRBV11-2	TRBJ2-7	TGTGCCAGCAGCTTAGAGGGGCCCTACGAGCAGTACTTC	CASSLEGPYEQYF
-	-	TRBV9	TRBJ1-1	TGTGCCAGCAGCGTAGGGCGGGGGATTAGGACTGAAGCTTTCTTT	CASSVGRGIRTEAFF
-	-	TRBV6-5	TRBJ2-3	TGTGCCAGCAATTCAAAAACAGATACGCAGTATTTT	CASNSKTDTQYF
TRBD1	-	TRBV30	TRBJ1-6	TGTGCCGGAGTGGGACAGGGGAATTCACCCCTCCACTTT	CAGVGQGNSPLHF
TRBD1	-	TRBV29-1	TRBJ1-1	TGCAGCGTCAATCGACTCCAGGGGGGTGCTTTCTTT	CSVNRLQGGAFF
-	-	TRBV7-8	TRBJ1-2	TGTGCCAGCAGCCTAGGGGACATAGACTATGGCTACACCTTC	CASSLGDIDYGYTF
-	-	TRBV9	TRBJ1-2	TGTGCCAGCACCCCAGGTTCCGGATTC	CASTPGSGF
TRBD2	few	TRBV10-3	TRBJ2-7	TGTGCCATCAGGGTAGCGGGACCCTACGAGCAGTACTTC	CAIRVAGPYEQYF
-	-	TRBV28	TRBJ1-6	TGTGCCAGCAGTTTATTGACAGCTCAGTCACCCCTCCACTTT	CASSLLTAQSPLHF
TRBD1	-	TRBV5-1	TRBJ2-6	TGCGCCAGCAGCTTGAGGCAGGGGGTGGCAGGGGCCAACGTCCTGACTTTC	CASSLRQGVAGANVLTF
-	-	TRBV9	TRBJ2-5	TGTGCCAGCAGCGGGCAGGGGCAAGAGACCCAGTACTTC	CASSGQGQETQYF
TRBD1	-	TRBV7-9	TRBJ2-7	TGTGCCAGCAGCTTAGAGGGGGCAGGGACGTACGAGCAGTACTTC	CASSLEGAGTYEQYF
-	-	TRBV7-8	TRBJ2-2	TGTGCCAGCAGCAAAGAGGCCCAACCCACCACCGGGGAGCTGTTTTTT	CASSKEAQPTTGELFF
-	-	TRBV4-2	TRBJ1-6	TGTGCCAGCAGCCACTCTGTCTCAGATAATTCACCCCTCCACTTT	CASSHSVSDNSPLHF
-	-	TRBV29-1	TRBJ2-1	TGCAGCGTTGATAGCGCAGGATCATACAATGAGCAGTTCTTC	CSVDSAGSYNEQFF
-	once	TRBV7-2	TRBJ2-7	TGTGCCAGCAGCTTAGCGCGAGGGGGCAGGACTAACGAGCAGTACTTC	CASSLARGGRTNEQYF
TRBD2	-	TRBV2	TRBJ2-1	TGTGCCAGCAACCCTTGGTTCGCGGGAGGTTTGGGTGAGCAGTTCTTC	CASNPWFAGGLGEQFF
-	few	TRBV6-5	TRBJ2-7	TGTGCCAGCACCCCTAGAAGTGGGAGAAAGCACGAGCAGTACTTC	CASTPRSGRKHEQYF
-	-	TRBV6-5	TRBJ1-1	TGTGCCAGCAGAGGACTTGAGGTCACTGAAGCTTTCTTT	CASRGLEVTEAFF
-	-	TRBV25-1	TRBJ1-5	TGTGCCAGCAGTGAAAGAACAGGGAACCATCAGCCCCAGCATTTT	CASSERTGNHQPQHF
TRBD1	-	TRBV4-1	TRBJ1-4	TGCGCCAGCAGCCAGGGACAGGGGAATGAAAAACTGTTTTTT	CASSQGQGNEKLFF
TRBD1	-	TRBV10-3	TRBJ1-2	TGTGCCATCCCCCAACAGGGGGATGGCTACACCTTC	CAIPQQGDGYTF
TRBD2	few	TRBV2	TRBJ2-1	TGTGCCAGCAAGCAACTAGCGGGGCCCTACAATGAGCAGTTCTTC	CASKQLAGPYNEQFF
TRBD1	-	TRBV2	TRBJ2-2	TGTGCCAGCACCGGGACAGAGAACACCGGGGAGCTGTTTTTT	CASTGTENTGELFF
TRBD1	-	TRBV27	TRBJ2-7	TGTGCCAGCGAACCTTCACAGGGGCACGAGCAGTACTTC	CASEPSQGHEQYF